This is a list of T cell receptor beta chains from one sample in a study of blood T cell repertoires in COVID-19. Libraries were prepared by immunoSEQ multiplex PCR; TCRdb keeps only in-frame clonotypes and omits some of them. Among about 330,000 clones listed, roughly 88% were seen once. What was sequenced was PBMCs or T cells enriched from blood (not recorded which). All receptors come from a man younger than 40 who had recovered from COVID-19. The CDR3 runs from the conserved cysteine through the conserved F or W. A D gene is named only where the DNA matches it firmly. For some rows the clone size is stated as once, few or many, or as a class when expanded; others skip it.

v_gene	abundance	j_gene	len	d_gene	CDR3aa	CDR3nt
TRBV10-3	-	TRBJ2-7	16	-	CAISNPPGLGGYEQYF	TGTGCCATCAGTAACCCTCCAGGGTTGGGGGGCTACGAGCAGTACTTC
TRBV6-5	-	TRBJ1-6	14	-	CASRRGQGNSPLHF	TGTGCCAGCAGAAGAGGACAAGGGAATTCACCCCTCCACTTT
TRBV19	-	TRBJ1-5	16	TRBD1	CASSISTGAGNQPQHF	TGTGCCAGTAGTATCTCAACAGGGGCTGGGAATCAGCCCCAGCATTTT
TRBV7-9	-	TRBJ2-5	14	-	CASSFSTPQETQYF	TGTGCCAGCAGCTTTAGCACCCCTCAAGAGACCCAGTACTTC
TRBV27	-	TRBJ2-1	16	TRBD2	CASRTGLAGGNNEQFF	TGTGCCAGCAGAACCGGACTAGCGGGGGGCAACAATGAGCAGTTCTTC
TRBV27	-	TRBJ2-7	16	TRBD1	CASSRLPGQELREQYF	TGTGCCAGCAGCCGCCTTCCGGGACAGGAGCTACGGGAGCAGTACTTC
TRBV19	-	TRBJ1-1	17	-	CASSSPVQGRSNTEAFF	TGTGCCAGTAGTTCTCCAGTTCAGGGCCGATCGAACACTGAAGCTTTCTTT
TRBV19	once	TRBJ2-5	15	TRBD2	CASSGGLAGRETQYF	TGTGCCAGTAGTGGGGGACTAGCGGGGAGAGAGACCCAGTACTTC
TRBV28	-	TRBJ2-1	16	-	CASSYPPGGVGNEQFF	TGTGCCAGCAGTTACCCCCCGGGCGGGGTAGGCAATGAGCAGTTCTTC
TRBV6-5	-	TRBJ2-1	13	-	CASSYSGPWEQFF	TGTGCCAGCAGTTACTCGGGCCCTTGGGAGCAGTTCTTC
TRBV20-1	-	TRBJ1-1	11	-	CSARETSEAFF	TGCAGTGCTAGAGAGACAAGTGAAGCTTTCTTT
TRBV15	-	TRBJ2-7	15	TRBD1	CATSPRDRAFHEQYF	TGTGCCACCAGCCCCCGGGACAGGGCTTTCCACGAGCAGTACTTC
TRBV6-5	-	TRBJ2-3	15	-	CASSYPRGGTDTQYF	TGTGCCAGCAGTTACCCCAGGGGTGGCACAGATACGCAGTATTTT